This TCR beta chain was sequenced for a study of T-cell memory formation after mild COVID-19. Study-level background: TCR clusters were mostly donor specific. Broader study findings: In second-wave clones peaking day 37, SARS-CoV-2 specificity remained unconfirmed.

Trimming cost V 3 bases and J 4 bases, with 14 bases left between them. Germline V gene sequence: CDR1 SEHNR, CDR2 FQNEAQ (reference sequence). CDR3 size: 15 residues. As concerns this clonotype: Its target is not known.

MiXCR, run by TCRdb on the 5' RACE reads, gives a single entry per CDR3 protein. In the table there are approximately 270,000 distinct CDR3 sequences, around 16% of which are singletons. Sequencing was performed on PBMCs or a T cell subset sorted from them (not recorded which). The chain couples TRBV7-9 to TRBJ2-3; D tentatively reads TRBD1 or TRBD2 (5 bases each). The sequence was obtained from a man younger than 35 who had mild COVID-19 (a few samples of this study predate the infection). Cell type and time point are not known. CDR3 protein: CASSFAGTRPDTQYF. As DNA, the CDR3 is TGTGCCAGCAGCTTCGCCGGGACCCGCCCAGATACGCAGTATTTT.